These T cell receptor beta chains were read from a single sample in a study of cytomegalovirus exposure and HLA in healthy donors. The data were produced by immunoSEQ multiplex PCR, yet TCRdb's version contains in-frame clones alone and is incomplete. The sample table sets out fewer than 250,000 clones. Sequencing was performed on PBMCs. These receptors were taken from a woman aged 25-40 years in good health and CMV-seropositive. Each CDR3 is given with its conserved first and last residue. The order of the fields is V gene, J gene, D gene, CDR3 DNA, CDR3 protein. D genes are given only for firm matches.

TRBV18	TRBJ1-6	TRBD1	TGTGCCAGCTCACCCCGGACAGGGGCGACTAATTCACCCCTCCACTTT	CASSPRTGATNSPLHF
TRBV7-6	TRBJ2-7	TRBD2	TGTGCCAGCAGCTCAGGGACTAGCGGCTACGAGCAGTACTTC	CASSSGTSGYEQYF
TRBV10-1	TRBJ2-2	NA	TGCGCCAGCAGGAAGGGACACAACACCGGGGAGCTGTTTTTT	CASRKGHNTGELFF
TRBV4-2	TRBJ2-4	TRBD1	TGTGCCAGCAGCCAAGCAACAGGGGGGAACATTCAGTACTTC	CASSQATGGNIQYF
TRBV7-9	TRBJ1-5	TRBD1	TGTGCCAGCAGCAGGGGACAGGGCGATCAGCCCCAGCATTTT	CASSRGQGDQPQHF
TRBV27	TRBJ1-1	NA	TGTGCCAGCAGTTTGTCGGGACATCTGAACACTGAAGCTTTCTTT	CASSLSGHLNTEAFF
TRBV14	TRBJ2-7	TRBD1	TGTGCCAGCAGCATCCGACAGGGCGACGCAACCTACGAGCAGTACTTC	CASSIRQGDATYEQYF
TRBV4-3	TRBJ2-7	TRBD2	TGCGCCAGCAGCCAAAGAGCGGATAGCGGGAGTGACGAGCAGTACTTC	CASSQRADSGSDEQYF
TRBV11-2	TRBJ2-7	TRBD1	TGTGCCAGCAGCTCAGGGGGATACGAGCAGTACTTC	CASSSGGYEQYF
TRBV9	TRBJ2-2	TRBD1	TGTGCCAGCGGTATACAGGGGTACACCGGGGAGCTGTTTTTT	CASGIQGYTGELFF
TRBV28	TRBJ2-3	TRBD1	TGTGCCAGCAGGGGACAGGGGAGAGGGGATACGCAGTATTTT	CASRGQGRGDTQYF
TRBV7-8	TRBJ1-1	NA	TGTGCCAGCAGCTTGGGGGGACGGGATTTAGCTTTCTTT	CASSLGGRDLAFF
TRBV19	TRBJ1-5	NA	TGTGCCAGTAGTATGAGGGGTGGGGGGGCTTGGCAGCCCCAGCATTTT	CASSMRGGGAWQPQHF
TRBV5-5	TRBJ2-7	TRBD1	TGTGCCAGCAGCTTAATCTTAGGACAGGGCGAGCAGTACTTC	CASSLILGQGEQYF
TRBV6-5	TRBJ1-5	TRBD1	TGTGCCAGCAGCCGAACAGGGGGCAATCAGCCCCAGCATTTT	CASSRTGGNQPQHF